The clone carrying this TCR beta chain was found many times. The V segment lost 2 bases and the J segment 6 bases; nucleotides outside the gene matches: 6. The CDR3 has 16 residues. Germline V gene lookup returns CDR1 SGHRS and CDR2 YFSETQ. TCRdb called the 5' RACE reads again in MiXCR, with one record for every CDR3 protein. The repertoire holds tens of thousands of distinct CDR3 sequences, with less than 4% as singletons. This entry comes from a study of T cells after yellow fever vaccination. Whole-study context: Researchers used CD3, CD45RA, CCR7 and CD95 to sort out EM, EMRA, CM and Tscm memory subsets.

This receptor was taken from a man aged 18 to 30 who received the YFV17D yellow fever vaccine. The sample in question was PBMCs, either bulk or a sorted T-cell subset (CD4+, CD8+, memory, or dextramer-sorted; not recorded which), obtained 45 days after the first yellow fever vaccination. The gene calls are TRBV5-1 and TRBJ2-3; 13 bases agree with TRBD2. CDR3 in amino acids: CASSLTSGGAVDTQYF. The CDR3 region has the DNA TGCGCCAGCAGCTTAACTAGCGGGGGGGCCGTTGATACGCAGTATTTT.